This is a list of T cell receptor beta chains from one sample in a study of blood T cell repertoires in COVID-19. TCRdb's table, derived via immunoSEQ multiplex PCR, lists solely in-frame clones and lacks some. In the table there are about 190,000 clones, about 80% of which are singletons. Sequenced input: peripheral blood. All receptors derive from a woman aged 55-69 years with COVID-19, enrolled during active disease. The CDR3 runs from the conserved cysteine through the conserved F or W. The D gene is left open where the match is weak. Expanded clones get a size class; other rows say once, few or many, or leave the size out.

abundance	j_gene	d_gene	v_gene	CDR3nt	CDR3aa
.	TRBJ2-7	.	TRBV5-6	TGTGCCAGCAGCTTGGGCGCTATCAATTCCTACGAGCAGTACTTC	CASSLGAINSYEQYF
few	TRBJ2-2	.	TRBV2	TGTGCCAGCGACCGCGGGACCGGGGAGCTGTTTTTT	CASDRGTGELFF
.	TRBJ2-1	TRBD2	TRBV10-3	TGTGCCATCAGTGGGAGCGGGACTAGGTCGAATGAGCAGTTCTTC	CAISGSGTRSNEQFF
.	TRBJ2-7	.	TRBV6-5	TGTGCCAGCACCAAAGGGGGTACCTACGAGCAGTACTTC	CASTKGGTYEQYF
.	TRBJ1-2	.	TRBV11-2	TGTGCCAGCAGCTTAGATCGGACTGGCTATGGCTACACCTTC	CASSLDRTGYGYTF
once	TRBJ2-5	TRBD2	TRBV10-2	TGCGCCAGCAAAGTGACTAGCGGGTGGGAGACCCAGTACTTC	CASKVTSGWETQYF
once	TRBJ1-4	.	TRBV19	TGTGCCAGTAGTATGTCTAGGACTGGAGGTGGAGAAAAACTGTTTTTT	CASSMSRTGGGEKLFF
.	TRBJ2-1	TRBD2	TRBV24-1	TGTGCCACCAGTAAACCGGGACTAGCGGGGGGGAGCTCCTACAATGAGCAGTTCTTC	CATSKPGLAGGSSYNEQFF
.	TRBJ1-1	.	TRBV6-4	TGTGCCAGCAGTGACTCGATGGGCAGAGCTTTCTTT	CASSDSMGRAFF
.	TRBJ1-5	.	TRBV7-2	TGTGCCAGCAGCTTTGGGCAGGGGTTGGGACAGCCCCAGCATTTT	CASSFGQGLGQPQHF
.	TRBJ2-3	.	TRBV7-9	TGTGCCAGCAGATTCACAGGGATAGATACGCAGTATTTT	CASRFTGIDTQYF
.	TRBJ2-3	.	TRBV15	TGTGCCACCAGCAGAGATACTAGCTCATACACAGATACGCAGTATTTT	CATSRDTSSYTDTQYF
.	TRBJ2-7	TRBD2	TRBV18	TGTGCCAGCTCCCTCCGGGCTAGCGGGGGGTACGAGCAGTACTTC	CASSLRASGGYEQYF
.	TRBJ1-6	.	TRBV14	TGTGCCAGCAGCCGGAGGGATTCACCCCTCCACTTT	CASSRRDSPLHF
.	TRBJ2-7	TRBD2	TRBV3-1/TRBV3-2	TGTGCCAGCAGCCAAGATCGAAGCGGGAGGGCCGGAGAGCAGTACTTC	CASSQDRSGRAGEQYF
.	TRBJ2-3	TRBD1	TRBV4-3	TGCGCCAGCAGCCAAGATTCAGGGGGCGGGGATACGCAGTATTTT	CASSQDSGGGDTQYF
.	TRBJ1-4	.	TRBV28	TGTGCCAGCTATACAGAAATCAATGAAAAACTGTTTTTT	CASYTEINEKLFF
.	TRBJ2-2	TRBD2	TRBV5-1	TGCGCCAGCAGCTTGGATCCAGCGGGAATTACCGGGGAGCTGTTTTTT	CASSLDPAGITGELFF
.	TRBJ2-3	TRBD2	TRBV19	TGTGCCAGTAGTATTACTAGCGGTACAGATACGCAGTATTTT	CASSITSGTDTQYF
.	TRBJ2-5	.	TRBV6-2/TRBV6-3	TGTGCCAGCAGTTACATCGGTCAGGGCCAAGAGACCCAGTACTTC	CASSYIGQGQETQYF
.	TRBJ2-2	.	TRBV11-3	TGTGCCAGCAGCCTAGGGGCTACCGACGCCGGGGAGCTGTTTTTT	CASSLGATDAGELFF
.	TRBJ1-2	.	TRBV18	TGTGCCAGCTCACCACCGGTCAGGGACTATGGCTACACCTTC	CASSPPVRDYGYTF
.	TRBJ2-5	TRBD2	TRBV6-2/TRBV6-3	TGTGCCAGCAGTTACGTCGCGGGAGGGCCAGGGCAAGAGACCCAGTACTTC	CASSYVAGGPGQETQYF
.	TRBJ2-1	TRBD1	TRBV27	TGTGCCAGCAATTCCGGGACAGGGTGGCGCAATGAGCAGTTCTTC	CASNSGTGWRNEQFF
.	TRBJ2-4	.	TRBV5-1	TGCGCCAGCAGCTTGGCCCCAGGGGAGGGAGCGGCCAAAAACATTCAGTACTTC	CASSLAPGEGAAKNIQYF
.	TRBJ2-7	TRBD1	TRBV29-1	TGCAGCGTTGTTGGTGTGGTGGGGACAGGGATCTACGAGCAGTACTTC	CSVVGVVGTGIYEQYF
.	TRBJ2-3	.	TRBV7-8	TGTGCCAGCAGCTTTAATCAACTAACAGATACGCAGTATTTT	CASSFNQLTDTQYF
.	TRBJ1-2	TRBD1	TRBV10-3	TGTGCCATCAGTGATGGGACAGGAGTCATTAACTATGGCTACACCTTC	CAISDGTGVINYGYTF
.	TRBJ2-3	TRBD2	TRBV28	TGTGCCAGCAGTGCCCCGACTAGCTATGGCACAGATACGCAGTATTTT	CASSAPTSYGTDTQYF
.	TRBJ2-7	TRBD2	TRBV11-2	TGTGCCAGCAGCATGAGCTACGGACTAGATAACGAGCAGTACTTC	CASSMSYGLDNEQYF
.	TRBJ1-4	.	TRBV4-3	TGCGCCAGCAGCCCCACGGGGGGGATCGAAAAACTGTTTTTT	CASSPTGGIEKLFF
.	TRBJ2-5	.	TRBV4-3	TGCGCCAGCAGCCAGGACACAGGGGGAGGGGAGACCCAGTACTTC	CASSQDTGGGETQYF
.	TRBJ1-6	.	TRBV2	TGTGCCAGCAGTGGTGGAGGGGTGAATTCACCCCTCCACTTT	CASSGGGVNSPLHF
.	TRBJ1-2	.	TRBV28	TGTGCCAGCAGTTTAGAAGCGAGGGGGGGCTACACCTTC	CASSLEARGGYTF
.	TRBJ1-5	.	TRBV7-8	TGTGCCAGCAGCTTAGCAGGGGGGGCTCGTCAGCCCCAGCATTTT	CASSLAGGARQPQHF
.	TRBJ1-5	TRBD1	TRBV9	TGTGCCAGCAGCATCGGACAGGATCAAGGGCAGCCCCAGCATTTT	CASSIGQDQGQPQHF
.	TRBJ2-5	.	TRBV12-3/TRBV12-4	TGTGCCAGCAGCCAGATCCAAGAGACCCAGTACTTC	CASSQIQETQYF
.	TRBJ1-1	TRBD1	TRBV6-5	TGTGCCAGCAGGGACAGGGGGCTCTCCCATGAAGCTTTCTTT	CASRDRGLSHEAFF
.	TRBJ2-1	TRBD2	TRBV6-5	TGTGCCAGCAGTTACCGGCGACTAGCGGGAGTAAGTGAGCAGTTCTTC	CASSYRRLAGVSEQFF
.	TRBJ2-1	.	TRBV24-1	TGTGCCACCAGTGATTTAGGAAGACAGACTAGCTCCTACAATGAGCAGTTCTTC	CATSDLGRQTSSYNEQFF
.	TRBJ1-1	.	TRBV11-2	TGTGCCAGCAGCTTAAGGCGGAAGAACACTGAAGCTTTCTTT	CASSLRRKNTEAFF
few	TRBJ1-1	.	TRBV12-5	TGTGCTAGTGGTTTGTCATTCAACACTGAAGCTTTCTTT	CASGLSFNTEAFF
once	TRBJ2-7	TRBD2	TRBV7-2	TGTGCCAGCAGCCCGGGACTAGCGGGAGGTACTTACGAGCAGTACTTC	CASSPGLAGGTYEQYF
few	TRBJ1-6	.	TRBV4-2	TGTGCCAGCAGCCAAGGAATCAGGGATTATTCACCCCTCCACTTT	CASSQGIRDYSPLHF
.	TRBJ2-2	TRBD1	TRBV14	TGTGCCAGCAGCCACCTTCCCGGGACAGGGGTCCGTTTCGCGAACACCGGGGAGCTGTTTTTT	CASSHLPGTGVRFANTGELFF
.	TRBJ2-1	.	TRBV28	TGTGCCAGCAGTCCTGGCTATAGCGATGAGCAGTTCTTC	CASSPGYSDEQFF
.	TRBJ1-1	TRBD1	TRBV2	TGTGCCAGCAGTGAAAGAAGCCGCCTAACCTCGGGACAGATCACTGAAGCTTTCTTT	CASSERSRLTSGQITEAFF
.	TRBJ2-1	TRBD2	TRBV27	TGTGCCAGCAGTCACTCCGGGACTAGCGGATGGGCTGAGCAGTTCTTC	CASSHSGTSGWAEQFF
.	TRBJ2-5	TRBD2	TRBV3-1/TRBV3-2	TGTGCCAGCAGCTCCCCCCGGGCGGGGGGCCAAGAGACCCAGTACTTC	CASSSPRAGGQETQYF
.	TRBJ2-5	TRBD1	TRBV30	TGTGCCTGGGGTTCCGGGACAGGGTACCAAGAGACCCAGTACTTC	CAWGSGTGYQETQYF
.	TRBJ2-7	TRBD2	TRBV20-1	TGCAGTGCTAGTTCCGGGACTAGCGCTTTCCGCGAGCAGTACTTC	CSASSGTSAFREQYF
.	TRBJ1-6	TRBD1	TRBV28	TGTGCCAGCAGTCTGGGACAGGCCAATTCACCCCTCCACTTT	CASSLGQANSPLHF
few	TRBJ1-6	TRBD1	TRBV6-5	TGTGCCAGCAGGGCGGGACAGTCATATAATTCACCCCTCCACTTT	CASRAGQSYNSPLHF
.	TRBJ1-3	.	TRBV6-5	TGTGCCAGCAGCCTCGACAGGACAGTTGGAAACACCATATATTTT	CASSLDRTVGNTIYF
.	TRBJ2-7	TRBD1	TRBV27	TGTGCCAGCAGTACCTTCGACAGGGGGCGAATCGACGAGCAGTACTTC	CASSTFDRGRIDEQYF